The 20 T cell receptor beta chains presented below share a single source sample, sequenced in a study of T-cell memory formation after mild COVID-19. TCRdb used MiXCR to reprocess the 5' RACE reads, holding one entry per CDR3 protein. The sample yields some 340,000 distinct CDR3 sequences, about an eighth seen once. Sequenced sample: PBMCs or a T cell subset sorted from them (not recorded which). Receptors were obtained from a man between 18 and 29 years old who had mild COVID-19 (a few samples of this study predate the infection). Cell type and time point are not known.

The chain is built from TRBV6-5 and TRBJ1-6; a possible D gene is TRBD1 (6 bases). The V end lost 3 bases, the J end lost 9 bases, and 15 bases lay between the germline ends. Germline CDR1 reads MNHEY; CDR2 reads SVGAGI. This CDR3 has 15 residues. The CDR3 DNA reads as TGTGCCAGCAGTTATGCAGGTACAGGGACTTCACCCCTCCACTTT. Amino acids: CASSYAGTGTSPLHF.

V usage is TRBV7-8 and J usage is TRBJ2-5, with a possible D match to TRBD2 (6 bases). Germline CDR1 is SGHVS and CDR2 is FQNEAQ. The ends were cut back, 4 bases at V and 7 bases at J, with 7 bases in the middle. The CDR3 contains 11 residues. The CDR3 DNA reads TGTGCCAGCAGCTATAGCGGGACCCAGTACTTC. It codes for CASSYSGTQYF.

This clonotype was counted a few times. This rearrangement joins TRBV27 to TRBJ1-1, with 8 nucleotides matching TRBD1. The CDR3 spans 14 residues. V was pared by 6 bases and J by 7 bases, with 10 bases of the junction left unmatched. Looked up from germline, CDR1 is MNHEY and CDR2 is SMNVEV (reference sequence). The DNA of the CDR3 is TGTGCCAGCAGGATGGACAGGGATCGCAGTGAAGCTTTCTTT. Translating gives CASRMDRDRSEAFF.

This clonotype was found many times. The rearrangement joins TRBV7-9 to TRBJ1-1; D is possibly TRBD1 (5 bases). Germline CDR1 reads SEHNR; CDR2 reads FQNEAQ (reference sequence). Between the trimmed V and J ends, which lost 8 bases and 5 bases, there was a span of 24 bases. This CDR3 is built from 16 residues. The CDR3 sequence: CASGAQRAAPSTEAFF. CDR3 nucleotide sequence: TGTGCCAGCGGGGCTCAGAGGGCCGCACCATCTACTGAAGCTTTCTTT.

Comment on this clonotype: The junction departs from germline at one end; a sequencing error may be responsible. V usage is TRBV4-2 and J usage is TRBJ2-2, with D maybe TRBD1 (6 bases). CDR3 length equals 16 residues. Germline CDR1 is LGHNA and CDR2 is YNFKEQ. CDR3 coding DNA: TGTGCCAGCAGCCAAGCAACAGGGTTCGGAACCGGGGAGCTGTATTTT. Amino acids: CASSQATGFGTGELYF.

The chain links TRBV20-1 to TRBJ1-4; 7 bases line up with TRBD1. The germline gives CDR1 DFQATT, CDR2 SNEGSKA (reference sequence). Unmatched junction bases numbered 5, after V lost 0 bases and J lost 1 base. The CDR3 sequence is 16 residues long. CDR3 sequence (DNA): TGCAGTGCTAGAGATGGGACAGCAGAAACTAATGAAAAACTGTTTTTT. Encoded protein: CSARDGTAETNEKLFF.

This clonotype was counted at least ten times. The CDR3 DNA reads TGCGCCAGCAGCGACAATAGCGGGGGGGTCACAGATACGCAGTATTTT. Its translation is CASSDNSGGVTDTQYF. The chain joins TRBV5-1 to TRBJ2-3; 11 positions agree with TRBD2. Looked up from germline, CDR1 is SGHRS and CDR2 is YFSETQ. Unmatched junction bases numbered 6, after V lost 4 bases and J lost 2 bases. The length of the CDR3 is 16 residues.

This clonotype was seen a handful of times. The rearrangement joins TRBV28 to TRBJ1-2, with D unclear. Trimming shortened V by 3 bases and J by 4 bases, and 12 bases separated the two germline ends. The CDR3 runs 14 residues. CDR1 is MDHEN, CDR2 SYDVKM, per germline. The CDR3 coding sequence is TGTGCCAGCAGTTTCGCCCAAGCGGTCTATGGCTACACCTTC. Protein product: CASSFAQAVYGYTF.

This clonotype was counted between two and nine times. This chain joins TRBV5-1 and TRBJ2-1, with D perhaps being TRBD1 or TRBD2 (5 bases each). CDR1 SGHRS and CDR2 YFSETQ come from the germline V gene. Deletions cut 7 bases from V and 6 bases from J, with 17 bases between. There are 14 residues in the CDR3. The CDR3 reads CASGRDPPGNEQFF. The CDR3 DNA reads TGCGCCAGCGGTAGGGACCCCCCCGGCAATGAGCAGTTCTTC.

This clonotype was picked up many times. The chain uses TRBV7-2 and TRBJ2-5; D is undetermined. CDR1 and CDR2 from the germline V gene are SGHTA and FQGNSA. V dropped 4 bases and J dropped 2 bases, with 11 bases sitting between them. The CDR3 totals 14 residues. This CDR3 reads CASSYSHMQETQYF. The CDR3 DNA reads TGTGCCAGCAGCTACAGTCACATGCAAGAGACCCAGTACTTC.

The V and J genes are TRBV20-1 and TRBJ2-1, with TRBD1 identical over 9 bases. J lost 3 bases, V lost 4 bases, and 10 bases had no gene match. This CDR3 comprises 16 residues. CDR1 and CDR2 (germline): DFQATT, SNEGSKA (reference sequence). This chain's CDR3 is CSAKPRDRVRYNEQFF. The CDR3 nucleotides are TGCAGTGCTAAGCCCCGGGACAGGGTTCGCTACAATGAGCAGTTCTTC.

This chain uses TRBV6-2 or TRBV6-3 with TRBJ1-5; D is unresolved. V lost 7 bases and J lost 7, with 17 bases in between. CDR3 length equals 14 residues. CDR1 and CDR2 (germline): MNHEY, SVGEGT. The CDR3 loop is CASMAVWASQPQHF. The DNA of the CDR3 is TGTGCCAGCATGGCGGTGTGGGCCAGCCAGCCCCAGCATTTT.

This clonotype turned up a few times. CDR3 sequence reads: CASSLPGAGTTHTQYF. CDR3 DNA: TGTGCCAGCAGCCTCCCTGGAGCGGGGACGACGCATACGCAGTATTTT. J is TRBJ2-3 and V is TRBV5-6, with 7 bases fitting TRBD2. Germline-derived CDR1 and CDR2 are SGHDT and YYEEEE. Germline trimming cut 4 bases from V and 7 bases from J; bases unmatched to any gene: 15. The CDR3 length is 16 residues.

This clonotype was observed a handful of times. The chain uses TRBV29-1 and TRBJ1-1, with 7 bases aligning to TRBD1. V lost 6 bases and J lost 1; bases outside the gene matches: 14. Germline V lookup: CDR1 SQVTM, CDR2 ANQGSEA. This CDR3 contains 16 residues. In DNA form, the CDR3 reads TGCAGCGTCCATCCCACTCCAGACAGGGCGAACACTGAAGCTTTCTTT. Translating gives CSVHPTPDRANTEAFF.

Here the CDR3 reads CASSPKQGSSYEQYV. The CDR3 coding sequence is TGTGCCAGCAGCCCCAAACAGGGGAGCTCCTACGAGCAGTACGTC. The chain has TRBV6-2 or TRBV6-3 and TRBJ2-7; 7 nucleotides align to TRBD1. The CDR3 spans 15 residues. CDR1 and CDR2 (germline): MNHEY, SVGEGT. Unmatched junction bases numbered 8, after V lost 6 bases and J lost 0 bases.

This clonotype appeared a few times. The CDR3 reads CASSLGTRTGELFF. DNA for the CDR3: TGCGCCAGCAGCTTGGGGACGAGAACCGGGGAGCTGTTTTTT. The genes are TRBV5-1 and TRBJ2-2; no clear D. CDR1 is SGHRS, CDR2 YFSETQ, per germline. Between the trimmed V and J ends, which lost 0 bases and 5 bases, there was a span of 8 bases. This CDR3 region has 14 residues.

This clonotype was observed a handful of times. The chain carries TRBV4-3 and TRBJ2-6; D remains ambiguous. Looked up from germline, CDR1 is LGHNA and CDR2 is YSLEER. This CDR3 comprises 15 residues. Deletions cut 4 bases from V and 0 bases from J, with 7 bases between. The CDR3 nucleotides read TGCGCCAGCAGCCCAGGCAGCTCTGGGGCCAACGTCCTGACTTTC. Translation: CASSPGSSGANVLTF.

This sequence joins TRBV6-2 or TRBV6-3 and TRBJ1-1; the D is unclear. Trimming left V 4 bases short and J 1 base short, with 10 bases between. Germline V lookup: CDR1 MNHEY, CDR2 SVGEGT. This CDR3 has 14 amino acids. In DNA, the CDR3 is TGTGCCAGCAGTTCCATACAGTGGAACACTGAAGCTTTCTTT. Translating gives CASSSIQWNTEAFF.

This clonotype came up a few times. The chain combines TRBV18 with TRBJ2-5; 8 positions agree with TRBD2. With V trimmed by 0 bases and J by 5 bases, 5 bases remained unmatched. CDR3 length: 15 amino acids. The V gene's germline CDR1 is KGHSH and CDR2 LQKENI. CDR3 sequence reads: CASSPPSGGSETQYF. The CDR3 DNA is TGTGCCAGCTCACCACCCAGCGGGGGCAGCGAGACCCAGTACTTC.

At least ten counts were recorded for this clonotype. V gene TRBV10-3 combines with J gene TRBJ2-6; D might be TRBD2 (6 bases). Germline values: CDR1 ENHRY, CDR2 SYGVKD. The CDR3 has 16 residues. Trimming removed 4 bases from V and 2 bases from J, with 12 bases in between. The CDR3 DNA follows: TGTGCCATCAGTGGAACAGGAGGGGCTGGGGCCAACGTCCTGACTTTC. It specifies CAISGTGGAGANVLTF.